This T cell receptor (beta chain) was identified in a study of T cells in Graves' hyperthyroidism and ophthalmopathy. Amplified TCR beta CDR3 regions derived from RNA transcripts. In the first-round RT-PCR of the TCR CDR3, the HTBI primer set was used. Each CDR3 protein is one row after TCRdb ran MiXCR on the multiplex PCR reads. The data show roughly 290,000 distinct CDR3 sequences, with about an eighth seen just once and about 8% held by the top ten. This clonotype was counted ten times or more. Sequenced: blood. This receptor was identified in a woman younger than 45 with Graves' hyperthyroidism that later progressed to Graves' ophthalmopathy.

The CDR3 region is CASSIDLTDYEQYF. In DNA, the CDR3 is TGTGCCAGCAGCATCGACTTGACCGACTACGAGCAGTACTTC. V is TRBV7-8 and J is TRBJ2-7, with unresolved D. This CDR3 contains 14 residues. V lost 5 bases and J 3 bases, leaving 14 bases between the germline ends. CDR1 is SGHVS and CDR2 is FQNEAQ in the germline V gene.